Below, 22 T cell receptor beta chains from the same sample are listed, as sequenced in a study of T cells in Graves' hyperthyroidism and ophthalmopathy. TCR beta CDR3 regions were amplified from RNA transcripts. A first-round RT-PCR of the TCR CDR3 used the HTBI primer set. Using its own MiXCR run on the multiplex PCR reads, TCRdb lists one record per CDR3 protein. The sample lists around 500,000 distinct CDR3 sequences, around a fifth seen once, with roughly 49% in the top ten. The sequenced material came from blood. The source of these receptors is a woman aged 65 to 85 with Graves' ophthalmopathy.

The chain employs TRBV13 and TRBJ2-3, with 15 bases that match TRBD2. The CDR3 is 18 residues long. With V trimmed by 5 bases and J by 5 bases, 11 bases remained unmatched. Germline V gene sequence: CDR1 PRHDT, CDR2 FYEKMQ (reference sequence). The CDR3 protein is CASSAGLAGGSYGDTQYF. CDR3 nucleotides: TGTGCCAGCAGCGCCGGACTAGCGGGAGGGAGCTATGGAGATACGCAGTATTTT.

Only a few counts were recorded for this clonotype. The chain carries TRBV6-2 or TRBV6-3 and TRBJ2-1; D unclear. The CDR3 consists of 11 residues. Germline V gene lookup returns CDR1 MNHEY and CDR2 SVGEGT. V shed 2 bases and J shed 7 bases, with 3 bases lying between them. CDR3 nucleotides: TGTGCCAGCAGTTACGGTAATGAGCAGTTCTTC. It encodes CASSYGNEQFF.

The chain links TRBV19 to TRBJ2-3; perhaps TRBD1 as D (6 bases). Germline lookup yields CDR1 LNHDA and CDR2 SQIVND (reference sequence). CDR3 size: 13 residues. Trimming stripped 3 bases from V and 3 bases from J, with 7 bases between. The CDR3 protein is CASSITGTDTQYF. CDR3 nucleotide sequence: TGTGCCAGTAGTATTACAGGGACAGATACGCAGTATTTT.

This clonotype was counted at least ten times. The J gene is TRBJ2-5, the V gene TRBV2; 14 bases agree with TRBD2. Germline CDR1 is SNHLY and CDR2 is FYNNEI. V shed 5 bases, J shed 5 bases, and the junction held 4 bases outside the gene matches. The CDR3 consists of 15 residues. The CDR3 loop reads CASSPGLAGVETQYF. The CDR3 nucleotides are TGTGCCAGCAGTCCGGGACTAGCGGGAGTGGAGACCCAGTACTTC.

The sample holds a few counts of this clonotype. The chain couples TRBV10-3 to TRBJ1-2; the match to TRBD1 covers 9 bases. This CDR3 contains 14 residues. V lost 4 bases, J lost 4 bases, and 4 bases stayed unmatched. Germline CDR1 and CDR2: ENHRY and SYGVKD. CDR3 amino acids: CAISGTTGGYGYTF. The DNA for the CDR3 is TGTGCCATCAGTGGAACGACAGGGGGCTATGGCTACACCTTC.

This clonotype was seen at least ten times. The CDR3 sequence is CATRGQGNTEAFF. As DNA, the CDR3 is TGTGCCACCAGAGGACAGGGGAACACTGAAGCTTTCTTT. This rearrangement joins TRBV24-1 to TRBJ1-1, with 8 positions matching TRBD1. The germline V gene encodes CDR1 KGHDR and CDR2 SFDVKD. CDR3 length: 13 residues. J lost 1 base, V lost 7 bases, and 1 base had no gene match.

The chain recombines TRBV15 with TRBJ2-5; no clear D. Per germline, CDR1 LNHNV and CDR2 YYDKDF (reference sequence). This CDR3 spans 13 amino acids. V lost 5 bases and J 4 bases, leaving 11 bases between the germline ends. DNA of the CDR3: TGTGCCACCAGCTCAAGCTTACGAGAGACCCAGTACTTC. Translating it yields CATSSSLRETQYF.

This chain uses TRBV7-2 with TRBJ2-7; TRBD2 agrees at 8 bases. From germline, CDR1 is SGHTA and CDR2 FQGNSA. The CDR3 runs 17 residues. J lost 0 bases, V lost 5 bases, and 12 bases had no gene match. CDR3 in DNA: TGTGCCAGCAGCCCATCGGGTATAAGCGGGAGCTCCTACGAGCAGTACTTC. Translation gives CASSPSGISGSSYEQYF.

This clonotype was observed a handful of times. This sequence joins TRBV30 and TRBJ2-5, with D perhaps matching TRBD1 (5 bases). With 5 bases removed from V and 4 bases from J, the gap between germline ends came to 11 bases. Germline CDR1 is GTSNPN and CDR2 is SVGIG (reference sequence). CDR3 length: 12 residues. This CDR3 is CAWGATAETQYF. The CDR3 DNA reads TGTGCCTGGGGGGCTACAGCAGAGACCCAGTACTTC.

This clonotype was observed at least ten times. The CDR3 protein is CASSESSYGYTF. The CDR3 DNA is TGTGCCAGCAGTGAGTCCTCCTATGGCTACACCTTC. The chain carries TRBV2 and TRBJ1-2; D is unclear. The CDR3 runs 12 residues. With 3 bases removed from V and 4 bases from J, the gap between germline ends came to 6 bases. Germline CDR1 reads SNHLY; CDR2 reads FYNNEI. The entire variable domain, with the rest obtained from reference TRBV2 and TRBJ1-2, is as follows: EPEVTQTPSHQVTQMGQEVILRCVPISNHLYFYWYRQILGQKVEFLVSFYNNEISEKSEIFDDQFSVERPDGSNFTLKIRSTKLEDSAMYFCASSESSYGYTFGSGTRLTVV.

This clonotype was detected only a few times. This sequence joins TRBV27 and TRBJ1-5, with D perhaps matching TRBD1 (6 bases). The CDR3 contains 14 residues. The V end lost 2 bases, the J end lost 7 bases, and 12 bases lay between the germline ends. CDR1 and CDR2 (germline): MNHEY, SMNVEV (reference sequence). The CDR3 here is CASSLTRGFQPQHF. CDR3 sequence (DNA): TGTGCCAGCAGTTTAACCAGGGGTTTCCAGCCCCAGCATTTT.

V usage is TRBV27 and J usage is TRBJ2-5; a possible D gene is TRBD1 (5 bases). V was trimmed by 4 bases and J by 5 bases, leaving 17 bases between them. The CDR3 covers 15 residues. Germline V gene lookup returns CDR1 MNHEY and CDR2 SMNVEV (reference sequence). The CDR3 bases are TGTGCCAGCAGTTCCTACGTAAGGGGTGGCGAGACCCAGTACTTC. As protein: CASSSYVRGGETQYF.

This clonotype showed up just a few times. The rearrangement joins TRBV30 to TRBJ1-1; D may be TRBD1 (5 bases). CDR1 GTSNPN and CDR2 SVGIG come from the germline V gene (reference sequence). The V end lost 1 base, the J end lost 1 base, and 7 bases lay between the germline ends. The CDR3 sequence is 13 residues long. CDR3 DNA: TGTGCCTGGAGTGGACAGCCGAACACTGAAGCTTTCTTT. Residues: CAWSGQPNTEAFF.

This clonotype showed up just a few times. The CDR3 sequence: CASSPQDSAAANSPLHF. Here the CDR3 DNA reads TGTGCCAGCTCACCACAAGACAGCGCCGCGGCGAATTCACCCCTCCACTTT. V gene TRBV28 combines with J gene TRBJ1-6; D is possibly TRBD1 (5 bases). Per the germline V gene, CDR1 is MDHEN and CDR2 is SYDVKM. The V end lost 8 bases, the J end lost 7 bases, and 24 bases lay between the germline ends. This CDR3 is 17 amino acids long.

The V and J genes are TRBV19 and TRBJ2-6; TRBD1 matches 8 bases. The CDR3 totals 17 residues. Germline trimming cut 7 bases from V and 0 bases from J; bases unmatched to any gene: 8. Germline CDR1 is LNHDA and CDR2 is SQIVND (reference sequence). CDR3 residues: CASTFQGAVSGANVLTF. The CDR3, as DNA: TGTGCCAGTACCTTCCAGGGGGCCGTCTCTGGGGCCAACGTCCTGACTTTC.

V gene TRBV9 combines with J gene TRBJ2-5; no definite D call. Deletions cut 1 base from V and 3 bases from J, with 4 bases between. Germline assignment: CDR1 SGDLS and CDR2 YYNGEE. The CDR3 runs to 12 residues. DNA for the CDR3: TGTGCCAGCAGCGTAACAGAAGAGACCCAGTACTTC. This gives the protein CASSVTEETQYF.

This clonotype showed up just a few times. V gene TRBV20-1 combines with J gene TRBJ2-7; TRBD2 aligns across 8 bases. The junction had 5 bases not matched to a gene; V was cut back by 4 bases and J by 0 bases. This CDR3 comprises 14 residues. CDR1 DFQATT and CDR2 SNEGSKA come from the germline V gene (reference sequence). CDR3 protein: CSAKGGGSSYEQYF. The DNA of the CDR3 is TGCAGTGCTAAGGGCGGGGGGTCCTCCTACGAGCAGTACTTC.

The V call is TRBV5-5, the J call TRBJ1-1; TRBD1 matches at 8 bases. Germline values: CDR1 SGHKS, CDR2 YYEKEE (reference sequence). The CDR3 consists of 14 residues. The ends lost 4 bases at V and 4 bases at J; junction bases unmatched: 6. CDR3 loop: CASSRDRGFTEAFF. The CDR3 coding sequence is TGTGCCAGCAGCAGAGACAGGGGCTTCACTGAAGCTTTCTTT.

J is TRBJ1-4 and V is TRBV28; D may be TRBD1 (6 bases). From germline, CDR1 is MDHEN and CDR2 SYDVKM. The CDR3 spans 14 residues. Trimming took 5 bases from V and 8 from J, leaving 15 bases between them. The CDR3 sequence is CASSTGSVWEKLFF. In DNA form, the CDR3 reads TGTGCCAGCAGTACAGGGTCGGTATGGGAAAAACTGTTTTTT.

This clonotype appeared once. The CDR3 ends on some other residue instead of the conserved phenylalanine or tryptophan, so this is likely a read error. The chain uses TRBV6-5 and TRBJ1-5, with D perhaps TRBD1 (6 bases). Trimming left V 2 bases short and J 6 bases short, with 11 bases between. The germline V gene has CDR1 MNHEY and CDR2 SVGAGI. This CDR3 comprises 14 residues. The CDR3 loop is CASSYDRLSQPQHL. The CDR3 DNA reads TGTGCCAGCAGTTACGACAGGTTGTCTCAGCCCCAGCATCTT.

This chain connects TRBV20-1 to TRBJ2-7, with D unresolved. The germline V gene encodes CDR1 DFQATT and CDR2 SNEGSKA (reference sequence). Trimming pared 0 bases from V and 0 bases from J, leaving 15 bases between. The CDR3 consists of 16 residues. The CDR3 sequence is CSARDPGRMSSYEQYF. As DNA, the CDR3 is TGCAGTGCTAGAGATCCCGGCAGGATGTCCTCCTACGAGCAGTACTTC.

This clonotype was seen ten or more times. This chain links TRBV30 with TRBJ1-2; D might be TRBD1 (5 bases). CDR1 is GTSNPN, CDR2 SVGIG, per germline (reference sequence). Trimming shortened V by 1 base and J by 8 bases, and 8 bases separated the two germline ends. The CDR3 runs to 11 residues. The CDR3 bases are TGTGCCTGGAGTGCTCAGGGAGGCTACACCTTC. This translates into CAWSAQGGYTF.